This T cell receptor beta chain is from a study of shared clonotypes between healthy human individuals. Researchers ran the assay at a deep level. Produced via immunoSEQ multiplex PCR; TCRdb's table is partial and in-frame only. The table shows 470,000 or so clones, with around 80% occurring only once. Those who donated, Caucasian adults without exception, all lived in Nashville, Tennessee. Genomic DNA from unsorted samples was obtained from around 88 million PBMCs (per sample). There are 12 residues in the CDR3. V lost 6 bases, J lost 3 bases, and 9 bases lay in between. Per the germline V gene, CDR1 is MDHEN and CDR2 is SYDVKM. Study-wide points: Among donors, clonotype sharing was expected to be affected by sequencing depth.

As for this clone: The antigen is not known.

Sequenced input: PBMCs. This clonotype originated in a woman in her thirties or forties in good health. Some clones in this sample may be carry-over from other donors' samples. The V gene is TRBV28, the J gene TRBJ2-7; possibly TRBD2 for D (5 bases). As DNA, the CDR3 is TGTGCCAGCAGCGAGGGAGTCTACGAGCAGTACTTC. Its translation: CASSEGVYEQYF.